The T cell receptor beta chain under discussion was sequenced for a study of T-cell reconstitution after alpha-beta-depleted transplantation in children. Overall study findings and caveats: Surviving recipient cells, namely T cells and thymic progenitors, were the source of high day-60 TCRbeta diversity in some patients. Several hundred expanded graft clones reportedly gave rise to the alpha-beta T cells present about two months after transplant. T-cell counts and diversity at one year post-transplant came mainly from newly produced T cells.

Germline CDR1 DFQATT, CDR2 SNEGSKA (reference sequence). V was pared by 6 bases and J by 5 bases, with 16 bases between. The CDR3 runs to 14 residues. As for this clonotype: No antigen is known for it.

During its preparation, the TCRbeta library received unique molecular identifiers. TCRdb fed the PCR reads into MiXCR, producing one record per CDR3 protein. The data hold about 460,000 distinct CDR3 sequences, with 8% to 11% observed a single time. V usage is TRBV20-1 and J usage is TRBJ1-4; maybe TRBD1 (6 bases). The clonotype comes from a child aged 2-15 years with inherited bone marrow failure, due to receive a stem cell transplant. The specimen was PBMCs, collected before TCRalphabeta/CD19-depleted stem cell transplant. The CDR3 protein is CSALFAGANEKLFF. DNA for the CDR3: TGCAGTGCATTATTTGCGGGGGCAAATGAAAAACTGTTTTTT.